This T cell receptor (beta chain) originates from a study of T cell repertoires in cytomegalovirus infection. Background on the study: CMV epitopes used comprised recently identified HLA-C-restricted ones and well-studied HLA-B-restricted ones. The public TCR beta signatures pointed to both CMV infection and matching HLA type. Points from the study as a whole: Dominating the ex vivo response were TCR beta clonotypes that were CMV-specific and HLA-C-restricted. Carriers of CMV plus the relevant HLA were identified by cumulative public TCR beta family frequency.

On this clonotype itself: Its antigen is still unknown.

TCRdb reprocessed the reads with MiXCR, giving one entry per CDR3 protein. The sample lists roughly 990,000 distinct CDR3 sequences, roughly 30% seen once, with around an eighth in the top ten. The material sequenced was cultured CD8+ T cells from PBMCs, taken from culture after CMV antigen stimulation. The sequence was obtained from a human donor in good health (CMV status not recorded). Some clones in this sample may be carry-over from other donors' samples.

CDR3 sequence reads: CACNPTGAYQPQHF. CDR3 in DNA: TGTGCCTGCAATCCCACAGGGGCTTATCAGCCCCAGCATTTT. The chain is built from TRBV12-3 or TRBV12-4 and TRBJ1-5; 7 nucleotides agree with TRBD1. The J segment lost 5 bases and the V segment lost 11 bases, leaving 12 bases of the junction unmatched. The CDR3 totals 14 residues.